The clone carrying this TCR beta chain was picked up many times. Its antigen is unidentified. The CDR3 covers 14 residues. Germline CDR1 SEHNR, CDR2 FQNEAQ (reference sequence). Trimming took 1 base from V and 7 from J, leaving 11 bases between them. These data are taken from a study of T cell repertoires in cytomegalovirus infection. Overall study results and limits: Across the ex vivo response, the dominant clonotypes were HLA-C-restricted CMV-specific TCR beta clonotypes.

TCRdb re-called the reads with MiXCR, one entry per CDR3 protein. The sample consists of about 51,000 distinct CDR3 sequences, more than 15% of them appearing once. Sequenced here: CD8+ T cells from cultured PBMCs, sampled from culture after CMV antigen stimulation. This clonotype was obtained from a human donor in good health (CMV status not recorded). Some clones in this sample may be carry-over from other donors' samples. The chain links TRBV7-9 to TRBJ2-1; tentative D call: TRBD2 (5 bases). Here the CDR3 reads CASSLVRPGNEQFF. CDR3 nucleotide sequence: TGTGCCAGCAGCTTAGTCCGCCCGGGGAATGAGCAGTTCTTC.